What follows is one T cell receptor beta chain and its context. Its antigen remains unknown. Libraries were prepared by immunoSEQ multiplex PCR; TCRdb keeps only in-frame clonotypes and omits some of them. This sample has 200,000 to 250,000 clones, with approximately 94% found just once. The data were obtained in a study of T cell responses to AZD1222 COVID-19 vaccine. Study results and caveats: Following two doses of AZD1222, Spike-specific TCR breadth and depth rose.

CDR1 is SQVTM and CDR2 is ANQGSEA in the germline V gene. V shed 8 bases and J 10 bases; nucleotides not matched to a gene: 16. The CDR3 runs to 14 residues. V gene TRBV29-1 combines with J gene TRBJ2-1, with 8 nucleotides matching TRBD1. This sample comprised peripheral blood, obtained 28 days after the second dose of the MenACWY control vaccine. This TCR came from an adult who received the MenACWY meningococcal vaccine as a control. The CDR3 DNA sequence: TGCAGCTCTCGAGGGGGCGGACAGGGTGAAGAGCAGTTCTTC. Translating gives CSSRGGGQGEEQFF.